Below are 2 T cell receptor beta chains sequenced from a single sample in a study of blood T cell repertoires in COVID-19 (dated by TCRdb to 2020 to 2021). The library was built by means of the immunoSEQ multiplex PCR assay. The table was pulled from immuneACCESS by TCRdb, which kept in-frame rearrangements only. Such tables lose some clones; where checked, under half of the loss comes from unresolved V genes, and the rest has no known cause. For this sample there are more than 200,000 clones; 75% to 90% appear just once. About 2.1% of the sample is taken by the ten largest. The sequenced sample was peripheral blood. The receptors derive from a man between 25 and 39 years old with active or convalescent COVID-19.

This clone came up once. V is TRBV11-2 and J is TRBJ2-1; possible D gene TRBD1, 5 bases. With 2 bases removed from V and 3 bases from J, the gap between germline ends came to 8 bases. This CDR3 has 14 residues. Germline V gene sequence: CDR1 SGHAT, CDR2 FQNNGV. CDR3 protein: CASSLRQGYNEQFF. The CDR3 DNA is TGTGCCAGCAGCTTACGGCAGGGCTACAATGAGCAGTTCTTC. The full variable domain, in which reference TRBV11-2 and TRBJ2-1 provide the parts outside the CDR3, is EAGVAQSPRYKIIEKRQSVAFWCNPISGHATLYWYQQILGQGPKLLIQFQNNGVVDDSQLPKDRFSAERLKGVDSTLKIQPAKLEDSAVYLCASSLRQGYNEQFFGPGTRLTVL.

The rearrangement links TRBV29-1 to TRBJ1-1; D possibly corresponds to TRBD1 (6 bases). V shed 5 bases and J shed 0 bases, with 10 bases lying between them. Germline values: CDR1 SQVTM, CDR2 ANQGSEA. This CDR3 spans 13 amino acids. CDR3 protein: CSVRQVLNTEAFF. DNA for the CDR3: TGCAGCGTTCGACAGGTTTTGAACACTGAAGCTTTCTTT.